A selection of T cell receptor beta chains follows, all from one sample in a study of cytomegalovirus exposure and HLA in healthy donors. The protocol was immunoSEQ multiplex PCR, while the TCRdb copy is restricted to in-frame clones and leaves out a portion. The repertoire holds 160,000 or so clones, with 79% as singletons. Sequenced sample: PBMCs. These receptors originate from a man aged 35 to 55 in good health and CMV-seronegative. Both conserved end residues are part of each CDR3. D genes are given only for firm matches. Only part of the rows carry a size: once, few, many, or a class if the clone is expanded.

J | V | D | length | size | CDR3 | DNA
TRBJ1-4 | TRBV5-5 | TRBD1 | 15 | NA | CASSIGTVSSEKLFF | TGTGCCAGCAGCATCGGGACAGTGTCAAGTGAAAAACTGTTTTTT
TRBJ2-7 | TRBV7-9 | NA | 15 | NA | CASSLGKQQGYEQYF | TGTGCCAGCAGCTTAGGTAAGCAACAGGGCTACGAGCAGTACTTC
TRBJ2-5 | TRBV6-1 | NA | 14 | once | CASSEWGATETQYF | TGTGCCAGCAGTGAATGGGGAGCCACAGAGACCCAGTACTTC
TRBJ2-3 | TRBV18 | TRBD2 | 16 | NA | CASSPLLAGKTDTQYF | TGTGCCAGCTCACCCCTACTAGCGGGAAAAACAGATACGCAGTATTTT
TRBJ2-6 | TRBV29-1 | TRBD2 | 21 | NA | CSVEEPQDGGGKRSGANGLTF | TGCAGCGTTGAAGAGCCCCAGGATGGGGGGGGGAAAAGATCTGGGGCCAACGGCCTGACTTTC
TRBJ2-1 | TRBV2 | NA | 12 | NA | CASTSSYNEQFF | TGTGCCAGCACCAGCTCCTACAATGAGCAGTTCTTC
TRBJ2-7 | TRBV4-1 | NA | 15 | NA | CASSQDGFWLSEQYF | TGCGCCAGCAGCCAAGACGGGTTTTGGCTTAGCGAGCAGTACTTC
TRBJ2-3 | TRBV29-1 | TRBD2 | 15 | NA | CSVMGLAGGRDTQYF | TGCAGCGTTATGGGACTAGCGGGAGGCCGGGATACGCAGTATTTT
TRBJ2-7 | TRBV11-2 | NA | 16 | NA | CASSLAKAGLGNEQYF | TGTGCCAGCAGCTTAGCCAAAGCGGGCCTAGGGAACGAGCAGTACTTC
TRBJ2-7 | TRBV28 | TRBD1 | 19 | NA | CASQLIRARDRVRPYEQYF | TGTGCCAGCCAATTGATCCGCGCCCGGGACAGGGTTAGGCCCTACGAGCAGTACTTC
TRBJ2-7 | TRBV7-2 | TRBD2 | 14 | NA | CASSPSGGPGEQYF | TGTGCCAGCAGCCCGAGCGGGGGGCCGGGGGAGCAGTACTTC
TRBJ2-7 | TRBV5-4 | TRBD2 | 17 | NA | CASSLFSTSGRAYEQYF | TGTGCCAGCAGCTTGTTTTCTACTAGCGGGAGGGCCTACGAGCAGTACTTC
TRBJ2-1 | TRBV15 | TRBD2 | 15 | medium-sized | CATSGGTSGNNEQFF | TGTGCCACCAGCGGGGGGACTAGCGGAAACAATGAGCAGTTCTTC
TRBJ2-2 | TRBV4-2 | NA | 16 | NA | CASSEGTGIFPGELFF | TGTGCCAGCAGCGAAGGTACAGGGATATTCCCGGGGGAGCTGTTTTTT
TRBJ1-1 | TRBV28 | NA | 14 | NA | CASSLLGLGTEAFF | TGTGCCAGCAGTTTACTGGGCTTGGGCACTGAAGCTTTCTTT
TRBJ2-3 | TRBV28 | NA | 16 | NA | CASSSPQRPSTDTQYF | TGTGCCAGCAGTTCCCCCCAGCGCCCTAGCACAGATACGCAGTATTTT
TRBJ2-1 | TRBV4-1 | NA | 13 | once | CASRSEVDNEQFF | TGCGCCAGCAGGAGTGAGGTTGACAATGAGCAGTTCTTC
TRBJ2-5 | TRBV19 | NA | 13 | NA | CASNPGYQETQYF | TGTGCCAGTAACCCCGGTTACCAAGAGACCCAGTACTTC
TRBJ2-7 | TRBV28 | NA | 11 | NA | CASTWSGEQYF | TGTGCCAGCACTTGGAGTGGCGAGCAGTACTTC
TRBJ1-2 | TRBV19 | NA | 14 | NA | CASTLSRGNYGYTF | TGTGCCAGTACCCTCAGTCGGGGGAACTATGGCTACACCTTC
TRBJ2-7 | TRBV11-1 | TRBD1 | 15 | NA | CASSSPGQGVYEQYF | TGTGCCAGCAGCTCCCCGGGACAGGGGGTCTACGAGCAGTACTTC
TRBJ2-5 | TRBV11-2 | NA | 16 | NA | CASSPRQTGRQETQYF | TGTGCCAGCAGCCCTCGCCAGACAGGGAGGCAAGAGACCCAGTACTTC
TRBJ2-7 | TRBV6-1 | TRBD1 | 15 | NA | CASSGPGQSSYEQYF | TGTGCCAGCAGTGGCCCGGGACAGAGCTCCTACGAGCAGTACTTC
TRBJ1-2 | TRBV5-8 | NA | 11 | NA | CASNRDYGYTF | TGTGCCAGCAACAGGGACTATGGCTACACCTTC
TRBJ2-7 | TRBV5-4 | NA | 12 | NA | CASSFQGYEQYF | TGTGCCAGCAGCTTCCAGGGCTACGAGCAGTACTTC
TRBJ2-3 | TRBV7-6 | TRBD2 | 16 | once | CASTERGSGGTDTQYF | TGTGCCAGCACCGAAAGGGGCAGCGGGGGCACAGATACGCAGTATTTT
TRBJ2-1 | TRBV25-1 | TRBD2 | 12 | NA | CASSLWGGEQFF | TGTGCCAGCAGTCTCTGGGGGGGTGAGCAGTTCTTC
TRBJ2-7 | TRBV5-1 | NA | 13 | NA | CASSSPPGYEQYF | TGCGCCAGCAGCTCCCCCCCGGGTTACGAGCAGTACTTC
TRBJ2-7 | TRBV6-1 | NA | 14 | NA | CASSPSPGLDEQYF | TGTGCCAGCAGCCCAAGCCCGGGTCTAGACGAGCAGTACTTC
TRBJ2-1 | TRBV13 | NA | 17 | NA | CASKLIALSGSYNEQFF | TGTGCCAGCAAGCTCATAGCCCTAAGCGGCTCCTACAATGAGCAGTTCTTC
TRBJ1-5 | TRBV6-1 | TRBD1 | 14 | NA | CASTQGQGPQPQHF | TGTGCCAGCACCCAGGGACAGGGGCCTCAGCCCCAGCATTTT
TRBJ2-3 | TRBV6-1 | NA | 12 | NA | CASSEAEDTQYF | TGTGCCAGCAGTGAAGCGGAGGATACGCAGTATTTT
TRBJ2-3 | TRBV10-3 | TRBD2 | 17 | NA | CAIRGTSGSFGTDTQYF | TGTGCCATCAGAGGGACTAGCGGGAGTTTCGGCACAGATACGCAGTATTTT
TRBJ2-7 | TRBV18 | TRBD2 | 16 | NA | CASSPPRASGDYEQYF | TGTGCCAGCTCACCTCCGAGGGCTAGCGGAGACTACGAGCAGTACTTC
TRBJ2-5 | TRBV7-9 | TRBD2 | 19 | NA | CSSSLRGSGRALRLETQYF | TGTTCCAGCAGCTTGAGAGGTAGCGGGAGGGCCCTCCGCCTGGAGACCCAGTACTTC
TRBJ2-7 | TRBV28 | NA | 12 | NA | CASKKRQYEQYF | TGTGCCAGCAAAAAACGACAGTACGAGCAGTACTTC
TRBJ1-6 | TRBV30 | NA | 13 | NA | CAWSKGNNSPLHF | TGTGCCTGGAGTAAGGGGAATAATTCACCCCTCCACTTT
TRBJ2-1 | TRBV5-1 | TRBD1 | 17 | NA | CASSMQGAGPSYNEQFF | TGCGCCAGCAGCATGCAGGGGGCTGGTCCCTCCTACAATGAGCAGTTCTTC
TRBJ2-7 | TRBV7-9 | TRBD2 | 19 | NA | CSSSLGRTSGRNSSYEQYF | TGTTCCAGCAGCTTAGGCAGGACTAGCGGGAGGAACAGCTCCTACGAGCAGTACTTC
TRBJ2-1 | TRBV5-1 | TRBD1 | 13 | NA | CASSSRQGGEQFF | TGCGCCAGCAGCTCAAGACAGGGTGGGGAGCAGTTCTTC
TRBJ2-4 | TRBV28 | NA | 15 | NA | CASSDSGAVQNSQYF | TGTGCCAGCAGTGACTCGGGAGCCGTCCAAAACAGTCAGTACTTC
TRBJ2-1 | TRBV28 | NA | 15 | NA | CASTLQDRRAREQFF | TGTGCCAGCACTTTACAGGACCGGAGGGCCCGTGAGCAGTTCTTC
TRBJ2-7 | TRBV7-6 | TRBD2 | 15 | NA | CASSRTSGDSYEQYF | TGTGCCAGCAGCCGAACTAGCGGAGATTCCTACGAGCAGTACTTC
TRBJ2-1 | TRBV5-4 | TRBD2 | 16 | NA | CASSSRRTSVYNEQFF | TGTGCCAGCAGCTCCCGCCGGACTAGCGTATACAATGAGCAGTTCTTC
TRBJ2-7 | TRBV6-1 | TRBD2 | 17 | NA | CASSEVTEASGRNEQYF | TGTGCCAGCAGTGAAGTAACCGAGGCTAGCGGGAGAAACGAGCAGTACTTC
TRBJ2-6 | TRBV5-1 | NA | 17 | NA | CASSLAGHLSGANVLTF | TGCGCCAGCAGCTTGGCGGGACACCTCTCTGGGGCCAACGTCCTGACTTTC
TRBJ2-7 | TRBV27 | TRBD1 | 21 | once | CASSLGRRGGQGHSLIYEQYF | TGTGCCAGCAGTTTAGGGCGTAGAGGGGGACAGGGGCACAGCCTAATTTACGAGCAGTACTTC